The 10 T cell receptor beta chains in this list originate from one sample, sequenced in a study of T cell responses to AZD1222 COVID-19 vaccine. Sequencing was performed with immunoSEQ multiplex PCR; in TCRdb, only in-frame clones are kept and a portion is missing. The repertoire holds 50,000 to 70,000 clones, with approximately 85% as singletons. Material: peripheral blood, obtained on day 0 of MenACWY control vaccination. The receptors here all came from an adult in good health.

The chain links TRBV5-4 to TRBJ1-2; D is perhaps TRBD1 (5 bases). This CDR3 spans 15 amino acids. Germline CDR1 reads SGHNT; CDR2 reads YYREEE (reference sequence). The V end lost 4 bases, the J end lost 4 bases, and 17 bases lay between the germline ends. This chain's CDR3 is CASSRLSGALYGYTF. The CDR3, as DNA: TGTGCCAGCAGCAGGCTCAGTGGGGCGCTCTATGGCTACACCTTC.

The genes are TRBV5-1 and TRBJ1-2; 11 bases align to TRBD1. In germline, CDR1 is SGHRS, CDR2 YFSETQ. This CDR3 contains 15 residues. The V segment lost 4 bases and the J segment 2 bases; nucleotides outside the gene matches: 4. The CDR3 region is CASSAGQGANYGYTF. The CDR3 DNA reads as TGCGCCAGCAGCGCAGGACAGGGGGCCAACTATGGCTACACCTTC.

This clone appeared a single time. V usage is TRBV18 and J usage is TRBJ1-5; maybe TRBD1 (5 bases). The CDR3 totals 15 residues. Germline CDR1 is KGHSH and CDR2 is LQKENI. Trimming cost V 2 bases and J 4 bases, with 12 bases left between them. CDR3 region: CASSPEGRDNQPQHF. Written as DNA, the CDR3 is TGTGCCAGCTCACCAGAGGGGCGGGATAATCAGCCCCAGCATTTT.

This rearrangement joins TRBV7-8 to TRBJ2-1; D perhaps matches TRBD2 (5 bases). V shed 0 bases and J shed 9 bases, with 9 bases lying between them. The CDR3 extends over 13 amino acids. CDR1 is SGHVS and CDR2 is FQNEAQ in the germline V gene. The DNA of the CDR3 is TGTGCCAGCAGCTTAGCGGGAGAGGTTGAGCAGTTCTTC. This encodes CASSLAGEVEQFF.

The chain links TRBV4-1 to TRBJ1-4; perhaps TRBD1 as D (6 bases). The ends were cut back, 4 bases at V and 6 bases at J, with 15 bases in the middle. CDR1 MGHRA and CDR2 YSYEKL come from the germline V gene. The CDR3 has 15 residues. The CDR3 region has the DNA TGCGCCAGCAGCCCATTCGGGACACCACATGAAAAACTGTTTTTT. Translating gives CASSPFGTPHEKLFF.

The rearrangement links TRBV7-9 to TRBJ2-5; TRBD2 aligns across 7 bases. The CDR3 loop spans 14 amino acids. Per the germline V gene, CDR1 is SEHNR and CDR2 is FQNEAQ (reference sequence). The ends lost 3 bases at V and 5 bases at J; junction bases unmatched: 6. The CDR3 reads CASSLGGVRETQYF. The CDR3 DNA follows: TGTGCCAGCAGCTTGGGAGGGGTTAGGGAGACCCAGTACTTC.

This chain uses TRBV30 with TRBJ1-3; D gene unclear. The length of the CDR3 is 15 residues. V lost 0 bases and J 0 bases, leaving 9 bases between the germline ends. Germline values: CDR1 GTSNPN, CDR2 SVGIG (reference sequence). The CDR3 reads CAWSVGRSSGNTIYF. CDR3 nucleotides: TGTGCCTGGAGTGTCGGACGGAGCTCTGGAAACACCATATATTTT.

The chain couples TRBV19 to TRBJ2-2; TRBD1 or TRBD2 may be the D gene (5 bases each). This CDR3 has 15 residues. Germline CDR1 and CDR2: LNHDA and SQIVND (reference sequence). Trimming took off 4 bases at V and 1 base at J, with 10 bases between the two ends. CDR3 protein: CASSTGTVNTGELFF. The CDR3 DNA sequence: TGTGCCAGTAGTACCGGGACGGTGAACACCGGGGAGCTGTTTTTT.

J is TRBJ1-2 and V is TRBV27; D is possibly TRBD1 (5 bases). V was clipped by 3 bases and J by 5 bases, with 13 bases between them. CDR1 MNHEY and CDR2 SMNVEV come from the germline V gene (reference sequence). The CDR3 runs to 14 residues. The CDR3 reads CASSFSGRQYGYTF. Here the CDR3 DNA reads TGTGCCAGCAGTTTTTCCGGCAGACAGTATGGCTACACCTTC.

The chain recombines TRBV29-1 with TRBJ2-7; the match to TRBD1 covers 8 bases. Trimming at V came to 3 bases and at J to 5 bases, leaving 9 bases not matched to a gene. The CDR3 is 14 residues long. Per the germline V gene, CDR1 is SQVTM and CDR2 is ANQGSEA. The CDR3 sequence: CSVDIGQGNHEQYF. The CDR3 nucleotides read TGCAGCGTTGATATAGGACAGGGTAACCACGAGCAGTACTTC.